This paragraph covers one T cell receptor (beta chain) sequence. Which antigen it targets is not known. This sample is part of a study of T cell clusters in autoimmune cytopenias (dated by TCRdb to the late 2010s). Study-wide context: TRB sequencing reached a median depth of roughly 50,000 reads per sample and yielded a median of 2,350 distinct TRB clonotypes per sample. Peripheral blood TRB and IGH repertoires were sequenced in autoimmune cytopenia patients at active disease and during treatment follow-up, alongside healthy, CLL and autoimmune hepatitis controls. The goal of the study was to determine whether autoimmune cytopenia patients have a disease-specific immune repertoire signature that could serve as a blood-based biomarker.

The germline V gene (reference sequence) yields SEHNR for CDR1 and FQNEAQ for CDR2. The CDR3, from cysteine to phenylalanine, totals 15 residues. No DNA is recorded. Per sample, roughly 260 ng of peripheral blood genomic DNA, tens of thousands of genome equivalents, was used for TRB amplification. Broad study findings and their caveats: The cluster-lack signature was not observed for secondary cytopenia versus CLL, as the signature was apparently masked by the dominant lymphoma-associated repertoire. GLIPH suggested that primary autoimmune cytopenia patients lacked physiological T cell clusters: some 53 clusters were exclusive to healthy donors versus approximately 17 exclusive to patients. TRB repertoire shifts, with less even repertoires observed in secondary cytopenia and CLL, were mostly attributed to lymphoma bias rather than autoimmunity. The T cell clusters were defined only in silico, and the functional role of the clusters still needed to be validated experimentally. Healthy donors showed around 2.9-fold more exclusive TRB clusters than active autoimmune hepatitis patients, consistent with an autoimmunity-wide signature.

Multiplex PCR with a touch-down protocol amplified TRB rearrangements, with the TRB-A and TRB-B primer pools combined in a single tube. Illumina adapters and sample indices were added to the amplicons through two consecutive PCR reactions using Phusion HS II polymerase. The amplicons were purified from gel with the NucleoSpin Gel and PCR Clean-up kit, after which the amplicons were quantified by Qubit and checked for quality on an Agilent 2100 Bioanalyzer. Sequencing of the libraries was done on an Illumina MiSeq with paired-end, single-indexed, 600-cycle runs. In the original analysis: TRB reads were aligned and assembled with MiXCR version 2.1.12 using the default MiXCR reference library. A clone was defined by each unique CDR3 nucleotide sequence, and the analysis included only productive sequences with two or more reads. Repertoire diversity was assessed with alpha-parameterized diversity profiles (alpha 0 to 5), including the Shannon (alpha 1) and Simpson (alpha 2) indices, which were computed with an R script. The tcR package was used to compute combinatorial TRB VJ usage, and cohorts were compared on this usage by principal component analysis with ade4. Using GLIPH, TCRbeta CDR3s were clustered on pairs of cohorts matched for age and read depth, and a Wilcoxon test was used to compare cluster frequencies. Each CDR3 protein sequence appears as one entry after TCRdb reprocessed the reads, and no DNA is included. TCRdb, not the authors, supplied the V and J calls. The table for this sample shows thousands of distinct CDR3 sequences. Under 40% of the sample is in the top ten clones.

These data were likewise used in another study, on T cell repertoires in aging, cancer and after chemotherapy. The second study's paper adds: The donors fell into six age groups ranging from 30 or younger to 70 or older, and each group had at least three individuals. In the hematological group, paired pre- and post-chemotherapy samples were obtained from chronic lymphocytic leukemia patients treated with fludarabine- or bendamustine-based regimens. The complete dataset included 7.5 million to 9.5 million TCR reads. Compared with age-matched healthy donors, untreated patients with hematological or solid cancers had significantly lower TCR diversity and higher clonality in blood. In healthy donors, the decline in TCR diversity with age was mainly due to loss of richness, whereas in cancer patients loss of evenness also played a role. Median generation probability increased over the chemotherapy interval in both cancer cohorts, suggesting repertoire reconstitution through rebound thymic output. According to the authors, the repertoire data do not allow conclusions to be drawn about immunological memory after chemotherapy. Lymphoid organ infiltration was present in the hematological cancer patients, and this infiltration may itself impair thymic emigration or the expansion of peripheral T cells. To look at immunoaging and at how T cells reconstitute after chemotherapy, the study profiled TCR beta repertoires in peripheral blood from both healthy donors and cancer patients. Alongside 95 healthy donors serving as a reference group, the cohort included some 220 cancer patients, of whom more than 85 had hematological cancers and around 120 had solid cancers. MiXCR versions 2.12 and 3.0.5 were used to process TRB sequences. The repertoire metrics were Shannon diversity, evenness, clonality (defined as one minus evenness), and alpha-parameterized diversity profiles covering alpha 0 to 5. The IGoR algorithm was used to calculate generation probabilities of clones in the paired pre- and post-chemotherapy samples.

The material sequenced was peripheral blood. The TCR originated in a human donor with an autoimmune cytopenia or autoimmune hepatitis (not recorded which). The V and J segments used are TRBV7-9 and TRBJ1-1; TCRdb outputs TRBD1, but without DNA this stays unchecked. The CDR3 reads CATQPQGVENTEAFF.